Listed below are T cell receptor beta chains from one sample, sequenced in a study of T cell changes during pregnancy in multiple sclerosis. The repertoire was sequenced with immunoSEQ multiplex PCR; TCRdb's copy has only in-frame clones and lacks some. This table holds 100,000 or so clones, 90% to 95% found once. The material sequenced was peripheral blood, taken in the third trimester of pregnancy. These receptors all come from a female donor with multiple sclerosis, enrolled in a pregnancy study. Both conserved end residues are part of each CDR3. D genes are given only for firm matches. A clone size is listed for some rows: how often the clone was seen (once, few, many), or a class if it is expanded.

TRBD2	TRBV5-1	17	TRBJ2-7	-	TGCGCCAGCAGCTTGGGACTAGCGGGAGGTTTTTCCTACGAGCAGTACTTC	CASSLGLAGGFSYEQYF
TRBD2	TRBV5-4	16	TRBJ2-1	once	TGTGCCAGCAGCACCCTAGCGGGGGCCCCGCACAATGAGCAGTTCTTC	CASSTLAGAPHNEQFF
TRBD1	TRBV18	16	TRBJ1-3	-	TGTGCCAGCGCCAGAAAGACAGGGGATCATGGAAACACCATATATTTT	CASARKTGDHGNTIYF
TRBD2	TRBV13	14	TRBJ2-7	-	TGTGCCAGCAGCTTAAGCGGGAGAAATGGGGAGCAGTACTTC	CASSLSGRNGEQYF
-	TRBV6-6	12	TRBJ1-1	once	TGTGCCAGCAGCCACCGGGACAATGAAGCTTTCTTT	CASSHRDNEAFF
TRBD2	TRBV2	13	TRBJ2-5	-	TGTGCCAGCAGCGGGAGGGGCCAAGAGACCCAGTACTTC	CASSGRGQETQYF
TRBD2	TRBV6-5	14	TRBJ2-1	-	TGTGCCAGCAGTGACCCTGGGACTAGCTATGAGCAGTTCTTC	CASSDPGTSYEQFF
TRBD1	TRBV28	18	TRBJ1-2	-	TGTGCCAGCAGCTCCTCACAGGGGGCGAAGGCCCGCTCCTATGGCTACACCTTC	CASSSSQGAKARSYGYTF
TRBD2	TRBV5-1	16	TRBJ2-1	-	TGCGCCAGCAGCAAGGGACTAGCGGACTCCTACAATGAGCAGTTCTTC	CASSKGLADSYNEQFF
-	TRBV30	15	TRBJ2-7	-	TGTGCCTGGAGCGCCGGGATCCCCCGGGTCTACGAGCAGTACTTC	CAWSAGIPRVYEQYF
-	TRBV10-3	12	TRBJ1-2	-	TGTGCCACCGAAACAGGAAACTATGGCTACACCTTC	CATETGNYGYTF
-	TRBV7-2	12	TRBJ1-2	once	TGTGCCAGCAGCTTATGGGAGGGTTTGGACACCTTC	CASSLWEGLDTF
TRBD1	TRBV28	16	TRBJ2-2	-	TGTGCCAGCAGTTCGGACAGGGGGCAAGGCACCGGGGAGCTGTTTTTT	CASSSDRGQGTGELFF
TRBD2	TRBV9	17	TRBJ2-1	-	TGTGCCAGCAGGGCCGAGGCGGGACTAGCGGGAGATCTTGAGCAGTTCTTC	CASRAEAGLAGDLEQFF
TRBD2	TRBV9	15	TRBJ2-7	-	TGTGCCAGCAGCACAACTAGCGGGTCCGTCTACGAGCAGTACTTC	CASSTTSGSVYEQYF
TRBD1	TRBV5-6	16	TRBJ2-7	few	TGTGCCAGCAGCTTGGTCCTTGGACAGGGGGCACAGGAGCAGTACTTC	CASSLVLGQGAQEQYF
TRBD1	TRBV5-1	15	TRBJ2-7	-	TGCGCCAGCAGCTTGGTGGCAGGGGGCGGTTACGAGCAGTACTTC	CASSLVAGGGYEQYF
-	TRBV28	12	TRBJ1-2	-	TGTGCCAGCAGTGACAGTTTCTATGGCTACACCTTC	CASSDSFYGYTF
-	TRBV29-1	13	TRBJ2-1	-	TGCAGCGTTGTACTGACTAGCTACAATGAGCAGTTCTTC	CSVVLTSYNEQFF
-	TRBV4-2	15	TRBJ2-1	-	TGTGCCAGCAGCCAAGAGAGCGGGACACGGTTCCTGCAGTTCTTC	CASSQESGTRFLQFF
-	TRBV10-3	14	TRBJ2-2	-	TGTGCCATCACGGAGGGTTTGAACACCGGGGAGCTGTTTTTT	CAITEGLNTGELFF
TRBD2	TRBV2	16	TRBJ2-1	-	TGTGCCAGCAGTGCCTCTCGCGGGAGACCCTACAATGAGCAGTTCTTC	CASSASRGRPYNEQFF
-	TRBV20-1	11	TRBJ2-7	-	TGCAGTGCCGGGACTCCCTACGAGCAGTACTTC	CSAGTPYEQYF
-	TRBV9	12	TRBJ2-7	once	TGTGCCAGCAGCGTAGCTCTAGGCGAGCAGTACTTC	CASSVALGEQYF
TRBD1	TRBV2	18	TRBJ1-1	-	TGTGCCAGCATTATTTGGGACAGGGGGCAGAAGTCGAACACTGAAGCTTTCTTT	CASIIWDRGQKSNTEAFF
TRBD1	TRBV9	16	TRBJ2-1	-	TGTGCCAGCAGCGTAGCTAGGGACAGGGTTTACAATGAGCAGTTCTTC	CASSVARDRVYNEQFF
-	TRBV21-1	15	TRBJ1-5	-	TGTGCCAGCAGCAAACTTAGAGAGCATAATCAGCCCCAGCATTTT	CASSKLREHNQPQHF
TRBD1	TRBV7-8	16	TRBJ2-1	-	TGTGCCAGCAGCTTATCTGAGGGACAGGGAGGCCATGAGCAGTTCTTC	CASSLSEGQGGHEQFF
-	TRBV6-5	11	TRBJ1-4	-	TGTGCCAGCAGCCGGGGTGAAAAACTGTTTTTT	CASSRGEKLFF
-	TRBV6-4	17	TRBJ2-7	-	TGTGCCAGCAGTGACGGATGGGAGCGGATCGACAACTACGAGCAGTACTTC	CASSDGWERIDNYEQYF
TRBD1	TRBV27	17	TRBJ1-2	-	TGTGCCAGCGCATCCCCGAGGGGGCTACACCAGAGCTATGGCTACACCTTC	CASASPRGLHQSYGYTF
-	TRBV29-1	14	TRBJ2-1	-	TGCAGCGTTGAAACACGAGGGAGCTACAATGAGCAGTTCTTC	CSVETRGSYNEQFF
TRBD1	TRBV6-5	16	TRBJ1-2	-	TGTGCCAGCAGTTACGGACAGGGGATGGGTTTTGGTGGCTACACCTTC	CASSYGQGMGFGGYTF
-	TRBV29-1	13	TRBJ1-4	-	TGCAGCGTCACAGGGTGGGATGGCGAAAAACTGTTTTTT	CSVTGWDGEKLFF
TRBD1	TRBV15	15	TRBJ2-3	-	TGTGCCACCAGCGGCCGGGACAGGAACACAGATACGCAGTATTTT	CATSGRDRNTDTQYF
-	TRBV7-9	14	TRBJ1-2	-	TGTGCCAGCAGCTTACCTGGACAGTACTATGGCTACACCTTC	CASSLPGQYYGYTF
TRBD1	TRBV19	17	TRBJ2-6	-	TGTGCCAGTAGTATAGACAGGGGGCGCGTAGGGGCCAACGTCCTGACTTTC	CASSIDRGRVGANVLTF
-	TRBV6-5	13	TRBJ2-1	once	TGTGCCAGCAGTTATGGTGAGAACAATGAGCAGTTCTTC	CASSYGENNEQFF
-	TRBV29-1	13	TRBJ1-1	-	TGCAGCGTTGTTCGGAGAAGGAACACTGAAGCTTTCTTT	CSVVRRRNTEAFF
TRBD1	TRBV5-1	16	TRBJ2-1	once	TGCGCCAGCAGCTTGGTTCTGGGACAGAGGATGAATGAGCAGTTCTTC	CASSLVLGQRMNEQFF
TRBD1	TRBV7-9	15	TRBJ1-1	-	TGTGCCAGCAGCTCAGGACAGGGCGTCGTCACTGAAGCTTTCTTT	CASSSGQGVVTEAFF
-	TRBV6-5	15	TRBJ2-1	-	TGTGCCAGCAGTTACGAGAGTAGTCCGTACAATGAGCAGTTCTTC	CASSYESSPYNEQFF
-	TRBV4-3	15	TRBJ2-7	-	TGCGCCAGCAGCCGAGGACTGGCCAGCTCCTACGAGCAGTACTTC	CASSRGLASSYEQYF
TRBD2	TRBV7-3	16	TRBJ2-2	-	TGTGCCAGCAGCTCCCGAGCGGGAGCAAACACCGGGGAGCTGTTTTTT	CASSSRAGANTGELFF
-	TRBV10-3	11	TRBJ2-5	once	TGTGCCATTCATAGCGGCCGAACCCAGTACTTC	CAIHSGRTQYF
TRBD2	TRBV19	14	TRBJ2-5	-	TGTGCCAGTAGCAAGACTAGCATGGAAGAGACCCAGTACTTC	CASSKTSMEETQYF
TRBD1	TRBV2	15	TRBJ2-3	-	TGTGCCAGCAGGCTCACAGGGGTTAGCACAGATACGCAGTATTTT	CASRLTGVSTDTQYF
TRBD1	TRBV5-4	15	TRBJ2-2	-	TGTGCCAGCAGCTTGGGGACAGGGGAAGGGAGGGAGCTGTTTTTT	CASSLGTGEGRELFF
-	TRBV5-4	13	TRBJ1-1	once	TGTGCCAGCAGCTCCAGCGGGTGGACTGAAGCTTTCTTT	CASSSSGWTEAFF
TRBD2	TRBV6-4	13	TRBJ2-3	-	TGTGCCAGCAGAGGCGGGAGGTCAGATACGCAGTATTTT	CASRGGRSDTQYF
TRBD2	TRBV7-3	19	TRBJ2-1	-	TGTGCCAGCAGCAGACTAGCGGGAGGGCCCTCGAGTTCCTACAATGAGCAGTTCTTC	CASSRLAGGPSSSYNEQFF
-	TRBV6-6	16	TRBJ1-5	-	TGTGCCAGCAGTTACTCGACTATCGGGGGAAATCAGCCCCAGCATTTT	CASSYSTIGGNQPQHF
TRBD1	TRBV5-1	14	TRBJ2-7	-	TGCGCCAGCAGCTTGGGACAGGGGGCCTACGAGCAGTACTTC	CASSLGQGAYEQYF
-	TRBV28	12	TRBJ1-2	-	TGTGCCAGCAGTTTAGGAGCAGCTGGCTACACCTTC	CASSLGAAGYTF
-	TRBV18	13	TRBJ2-5	-	TGTGCCAGCTCACCACTCTCGAGGGAGACCCAGTACTTC	CASSPLSRETQYF
TRBD1	TRBV29-1	16	TRBJ1-1	-	TGCAGCGTGCCTGGGTCCCAACAGGGGTTAGGCACTGAAGCTTTCTTT	CSVPGSQQGLGTEAFF
TRBD2	TRBV6-5	15	TRBJ2-1	once	TGTGCCAGCACCAACGCCGGGACTAGCTCGGATGAGCAGTTCTTC	CASTNAGTSSDEQFF